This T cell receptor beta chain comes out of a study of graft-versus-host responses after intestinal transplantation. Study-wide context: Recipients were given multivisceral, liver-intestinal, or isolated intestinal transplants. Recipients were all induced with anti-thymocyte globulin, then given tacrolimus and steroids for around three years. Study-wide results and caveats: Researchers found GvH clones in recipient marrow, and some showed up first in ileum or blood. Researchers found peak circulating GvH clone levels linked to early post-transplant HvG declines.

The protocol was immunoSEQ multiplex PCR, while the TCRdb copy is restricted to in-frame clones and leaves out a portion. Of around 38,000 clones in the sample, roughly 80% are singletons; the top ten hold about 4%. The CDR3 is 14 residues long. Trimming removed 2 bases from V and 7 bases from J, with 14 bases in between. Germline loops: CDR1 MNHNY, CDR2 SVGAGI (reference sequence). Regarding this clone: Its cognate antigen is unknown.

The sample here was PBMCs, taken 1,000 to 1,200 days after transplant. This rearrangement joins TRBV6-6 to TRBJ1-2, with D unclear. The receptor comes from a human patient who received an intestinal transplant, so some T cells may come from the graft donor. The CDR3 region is CASSYERVSGGYTF. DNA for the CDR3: TGTGCCAGCAGTTACGAAAGGGTCTCCGGTGGCTACACCTTC.